These 18 T cell receptor beta chains came from one sample sequenced in a study of vaccination effects on CD4 cells after COVID-19. These receptors' targets are unknown. Data came from immunoSEQ multiplex PCR; TCRdb stores just in-frame clones and leaves some out. The top ten hold over 15% of the sample, which has under 15,000 clones, around three quarters seen once. Sequencing followed a ViraFEST assay step that expanded antigen-specific CD4+ T cells with viral peptide pools. Isolation of CD4+ T cells took place after 10 days of culture. The person's infection with SARS-CoV-2, confirmed by PCR, took place between March and December 2020. It was two doses of either the BNT162b2 or mRNA-1273 vaccine that participants received. The sample in question was CD4+ T cells from PBMCs cultured with SARS-CoV-2 spike peptides, obtained after COVID-19 vaccination. Receptor source: a human donor who had a prior SARS-CoV-2 infection.

The chain links TRBV3-1 (or the pseudogene TRBV3-2) to TRBJ2-7; D is undetermined. Trimming shortened V by 4 bases and J by 1 base, and 11 bases separated the two germline ends. Germline V gives CDR1 LGHDT, CDR2 YNNKEL (reference sequence). The CDR3 has 14 residues. In DNA, the CDR3 is TGTGCCAGCAGCCCGACCTATGGATCCTACGAGCAGTACTTC. Translating gives CASSPTYGSYEQYF.

This clone was found a few times. The rearrangement uses TRBV6-2 or TRBV6-3 and TRBJ2-2; 10 positions match TRBD2. Unmatched junction bases numbered 3, after V lost 5 bases and J lost 3 bases. CDR3 size: 15 residues. Germline V CDR1 and CDR2: MNHEY, SVGEGT. CDR3 residues: CASSGGLADTGELFF. The CDR3 DNA reads as TGTGCCAGCAGTGGCGGACTAGCGGACACCGGGGAGCTGTTTTTT.

The chain joins TRBV11-2 to TRBJ2-3; D gene unclear. Trimming cost V 7 bases and J 6 bases, with 11 bases left between them. Per germline, CDR1 SGHAT and CDR2 FQNNGV. The CDR3 runs to 12 residues. The CDR3 DNA sequence: TGTGCCAGCACTCGGAATGCCGATACGCAGTATTTT. Its translation is CASTRNADTQYF.

V and J are TRBV5-1 and TRBJ2-1; a weak D match, TRBD1 (6 bases). The CDR3 totals 17 residues. The germline V and J ends were trimmed by 0 bases and 0 bases, with 13 bases remaining between them. From germline, CDR1 is SGHRS and CDR2 YFSETQ. CDR3 loop: CASSLGGGLSSYNEQFF. In nucleotides, the CDR3 is TGCGCCAGCAGCTTGGGTGGGGGCCTTAGCTCCTACAATGAGCAGTTCTTC.

The gene calls are TRBV11-3 and TRBJ2-3, with unresolved D. V was trimmed by 5 bases and J by 4 bases, leaving 7 bases between them. CDR3 length equals 12 residues. Looked up from germline, CDR1 is SGHNT and CDR2 is YENEEA. The chain's CDR3 is CASSEYADTQYF. In DNA, the CDR3 is TGTGCCAGCAGCGAGTATGCAGATACGCAGTATTTT.

CDR3 nucleotides: TGTGCCAGCAGTTACTATCGGGAGGATACGCAGTATTTT. Translation gives CASSYYREDTQYF. The chain couples TRBV6-2 or TRBV6-3 to TRBJ2-3; the D gene is possibly TRBD2 (6 bases). V lost 1 base and J 6 bases, leaving 8 bases between the germline ends. Germline V gives CDR1 MNHEY, CDR2 SVGEGT. The CDR3 is made up of 13 amino acids.

The chain carries TRBV11-3 and TRBJ2-1; D is unclear. V lost 5 bases and J 2 bases, leaving 10 bases between the germline ends. This CDR3 is built from 14 residues. Germline V gene lookup returns CDR1 SGHNT and CDR2 YENEEA. The CDR3 loop reads CASSLTSPYNEQFF. The CDR3 nucleotides read TGTGCCAGCAGCCTGACCTCCCCCTACAATGAGCAGTTCTTC.

This clone was seen a few times. J is TRBJ1-5 and V is TRBV7-9; D gene unclear. With 2 bases removed from V and 5 bases from J, the gap between germline ends came to 4 bases. The CDR3 sequence is 12 residues long. Germline values: CDR1 SEHNR, CDR2 FQNEAQ (reference sequence). The chain's CDR3 is CASSLIDQPQHF. The DNA for the CDR3 is TGTGCCAGCAGCTTAATCGATCAGCCCCAGCATTTT.

The chain links TRBV19 to TRBJ1-2; TRBD1 matches 7 bases. The CDR3 length is 15 residues. The J segment lost 4 bases and the V segment lost 5 bases, leaving 10 bases of the junction unmatched. The germline V gene has CDR1 LNHDA and CDR2 SQIVND (reference sequence). The CDR3 spells CASSPPGTDLYGYTF. Here the CDR3 DNA reads TGTGCCAGTAGTCCCCCCGGGACAGACCTCTATGGCTACACCTTC.

This chain connects TRBV11-3 to TRBJ1-1; D call uncertain. V lost 1 base and J 8 bases, leaving 8 bases between the germline ends. Germline CDR1 reads SGHNT; CDR2 reads YENEEA. The CDR3 spans 12 residues. Here the CDR3 DNA reads TGTGCCAGCAGCTTAGTAGAATGGGAAGCTTTCTTT. It encodes CASSLVEWEAFF.

This chain connects TRBV27 to TRBJ1-4; D may be TRBD1 (6 bases). CDR1 is MNHEY, CDR2 SMNVEV, per germline (reference sequence). The CDR3 spans 14 residues. Trimming shortened V by 7 bases and J by 0 bases, and 9 bases separated the two germline ends. The CDR3, as DNA: TGTGCCAGCACGGGACATTCAACTAATGAAAAACTGTTTTTT. The encoded protein is CASTGHSTNEKLFF. Full variable domain (remainder filled in from reference TRBV27 and TRBJ1-4): EAQVTQNPRYLITVTGKKLTVTCSQNMNHEYMSWYRQDPGLGLRQIYYSMNVEVTDKGDVPEGYKVSRKEKRNFPLILESPSPNQTSLYFCASTGHSTNEKLFFGSGTQLSVL.

V is TRBV2 and J is TRBJ2-1, with D maybe TRBD2 (6 bases). V lost 4 bases, J lost 2 bases, and 9 bases lay in between. Germline V lookup: CDR1 SNHLY, CDR2 FYNNEI. The CDR3 loop spans 14 amino acids. CDR3 loop: CASSGGDTYNEQFF. CDR3 nucleotide sequence: TGTGCCAGCAGTGGGGGGGATACCTACAATGAGCAGTTCTTC.

The rearrangement joins TRBV2 to TRBJ2-3, with D possibly being TRBD2 (6 bases). V was clipped by 4 bases and J by 1 base, with 12 bases between them. The CDR3 runs 15 residues. Germline V lookup: CDR1 SNHLY, CDR2 FYNNEI. The chain's CDR3 is CASSGLAARTDTQYF. The CDR3, as DNA: TGTGCCAGCAGTGGCTTAGCGGCCCGCACAGATACGCAGTATTTT.

V gene TRBV7-2 combines with J gene TRBJ1-2; D might be TRBD1 (6 bases). The ends were cut back, 5 bases at V and 4 bases at J, with 17 bases in the middle. There are 15 residues in the CDR3. Germline V gene data show CDR1 as SGHTA and CDR2 as FQGNSA. This CDR3 is CASSKNRDTGYGYTF. The CDR3 DNA follows: TGTGCCAGCAGCAAAAACCGGGACACGGGCTATGGCTACACCTTC.

This clone was detected once. Compared with germline, one end of the junction differs, possibly owing to a read error. At the DNA level, this CDR3 is encoded by other sequences in the same sample as well. This chain links TRBV7-9 with TRBJ2-7; D perhaps matches TRBD2 (6 bases). CDR3 length: 16 residues. Per germline, CDR1 SEHNR and CDR2 FQNEAQ (reference sequence). DNA of the CDR3: TGTGCCAGCAGCTTAGATTTGGCGGGGACGAGCCGCGAGCAATACTTC. Translated, it gives CASSLDLAGTSREQYF.

The genes are TRBV6-5 and TRBJ1-5; 7 nucleotides agree with TRBD1. The J segment lost 4 bases and the V segment lost 6 bases, leaving 9 bases of the junction unmatched. CDR3 size: 15 residues. Germline V CDR1 and CDR2: MNHEY, SVGAGI. The CDR3 bases are TGTGCCAGCAGGAAATGGCAACAGGGGAATCAGCCCCAGCATTTT. It translates to CASRKWQQGNQPQHF.

This chain uses TRBV5-1 with TRBJ2-7, with 8 bases that match TRBD1. Germline trimming cut 0 bases from V and 1 base from J; bases unmatched to any gene: 3. CDR1 is SGHRS and CDR2 is YFSETQ in the germline V gene. The length of the CDR3 is 15 residues. DNA of the CDR3: TGCGCCAGCAGCTTGGTTCAGGGGGCATCCTACGAGCAGTACTTC. Encoded protein: CASSLVQGASYEQYF. The complete variable domain, with remaining parts taken from reference TRBV5-1 and TRBJ2-7, reads KAGVTQTPRYLIKTRGQQVTLSCSPISGHRSVSWYQQTPGQGLQFLFEYFSETQRNKGNFPGRFSGRQFSNSRSEMNVSTLELGDSALYLCASSLVQGASYEQYFGPGTRLTVT.

The chain carries TRBV11-2 and TRBJ2-1, with TRBD2 identical over 7 bases. From germline, CDR1 is SGHAT and CDR2 FQNNGV. Trimming at V came to 1 base and at J to 4 bases, leaving 4 bases not matched to a gene. The CDR3 consists of 15 residues. DNA of the CDR3: TGTGCCAGCAGCTTAGTTCTAGCGGCTTACAATGAGCAGTTCTTC. Its translation is CASSLVLAAYNEQFF.